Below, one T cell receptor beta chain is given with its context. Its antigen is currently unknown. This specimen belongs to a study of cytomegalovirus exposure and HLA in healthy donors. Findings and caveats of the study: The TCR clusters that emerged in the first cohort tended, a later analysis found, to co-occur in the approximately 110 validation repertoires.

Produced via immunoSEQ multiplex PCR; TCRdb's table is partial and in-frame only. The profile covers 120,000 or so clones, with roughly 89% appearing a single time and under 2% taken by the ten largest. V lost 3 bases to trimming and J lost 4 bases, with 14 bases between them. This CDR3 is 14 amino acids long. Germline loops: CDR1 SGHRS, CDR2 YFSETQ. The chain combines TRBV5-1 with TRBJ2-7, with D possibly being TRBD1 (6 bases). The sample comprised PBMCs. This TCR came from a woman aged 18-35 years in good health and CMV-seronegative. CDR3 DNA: TGCGCCAGCAGCTCACAGGGTGGGGGTTACGAGCAGTACTTC. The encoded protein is CASSSQGGGYEQYF.